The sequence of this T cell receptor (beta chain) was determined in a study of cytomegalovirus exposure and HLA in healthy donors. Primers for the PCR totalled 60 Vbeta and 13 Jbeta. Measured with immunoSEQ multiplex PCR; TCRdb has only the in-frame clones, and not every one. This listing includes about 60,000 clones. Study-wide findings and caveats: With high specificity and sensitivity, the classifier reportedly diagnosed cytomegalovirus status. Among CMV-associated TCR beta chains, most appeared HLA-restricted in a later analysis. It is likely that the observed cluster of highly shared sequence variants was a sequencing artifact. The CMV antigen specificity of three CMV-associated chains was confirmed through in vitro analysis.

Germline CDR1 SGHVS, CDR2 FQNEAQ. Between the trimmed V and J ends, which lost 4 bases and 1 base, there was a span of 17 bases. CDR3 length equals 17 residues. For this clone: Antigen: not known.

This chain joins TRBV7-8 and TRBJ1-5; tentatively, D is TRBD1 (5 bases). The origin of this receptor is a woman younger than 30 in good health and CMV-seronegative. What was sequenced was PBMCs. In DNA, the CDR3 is TGTGCCAGCAGCTCACGCCGGGGGATTAGGAGCAATCAGCCCCAGCATTTT. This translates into CASSSRRGIRSNQPQHF.